The TCR beta chain under discussion was sequenced for a study of T-cell memory formation after mild COVID-19. Trimming stripped 6 bases from V and 10 bases from J, with 16 bases between. This CDR3 is built from 14 residues. Germline V gene sequence: CDR1 MGHDK, CDR2 SYGVNS. This clonotype occurred a few times. TCRdb independently ran MiXCR on the 5' RACE reads; one entry per CDR3 protein. Of 280,000 or so distinct CDR3 sequences in the sample, 15% to 20% are singletons; the top ten hold 20% to 25%. This TCR was recovered from a man aged 18 to 35 who had mild COVID-19 (a few samples of this study predate the infection). Cell type and time point are not known. V gene TRBV25-1 combines with J gene TRBJ1-6, with a possible D match to TRBD1 (5 bases). The sequenced material came from PBMCs or a T cell subset sorted from them (not recorded which). DNA of the CDR3: TGTGCCAGCAGCGTGGCAGGGTATGAATCACCCCTCCACTTT. Translating gives CASSVAGYESPLHF.